Below, 5 T cell receptor beta chains from the same sample are listed, as sequenced in a study of blood T cells in healthy people across ages. Together with a sample-barcoded 5' primer, a J-beta primer mix was included in a second PCR lasting about 6 to 11 cycles. TCRdb passed the 5' RACE reads through MiXCR, listing each CDR3 protein once. The profile shows 600,000 to 800,000 distinct CDR3 sequences, roughly 21% of them singletons. The sample was blood. The receptors stem from a man between 70 and 80 years old in good health.

This chain joins TRBV7-9 and TRBJ2-3; no reliable D call. V lost 5 bases and J lost 2, with 11 bases in between. The CDR3 spans 14 residues. CDR1 SEHNR and CDR2 FQNEAQ come from the germline V gene (reference sequence). The CDR3, as DNA: TGTGCCAGCAGCCTACCTGACGTCACAGATACGCAGTATTTT. Protein product: CASSLPDVTDTQYF.

This clonotype was found a few times. The rearrangement links TRBV2 to TRBJ2-4; a possible D gene is TRBD2 (6 bases). The V gene's germline CDR1 is SNHLY and CDR2 FYNNEI. The V end lost 6 bases, the J end lost 10 bases, and 13 bases lay between the germline ends. The CDR3 has 12 amino acids. CDR3: CASRLLAGIQYF. The CDR3, as DNA: TGTGCCAGCAGATTATTGGCGGGGATTCAGTACTTC.

The chain combines TRBV20-1 with TRBJ2-5, with TRBD2 as a possible D gene (6 bases). The germline V and J ends were trimmed by 4 bases and 2 bases, with 17 bases remaining between them. The CDR3 runs 15 residues. The germline V gene encodes CDR1 DFQATT and CDR2 SNEGSKA (reference sequence). CDR3 sequence (DNA): TGCAGTGCTACGATAGGAGCTAGCGCTCAAGAGACCCAGTACTTC. Residues: CSATIGASAQETQYF.

This chain joins TRBV3-1 and TRBJ2-1, with D perhaps matching TRBD2 (5 bases). The CDR3 extends over 14 amino acids. The germline V gene encodes CDR1 LGHDT and CDR2 YNNKEL (reference sequence). Between the trimmed V and J ends, which lost 1 base and 7 bases, there was a span of 11 bases. The chain's CDR3 is CASSQALAPNEQFF. CDR3 coding DNA: TGTGCCAGCAGCCAAGCGCTAGCTCCAAATGAGCAGTTCTTC.

The rearrangement joins TRBV6-1 to TRBJ2-6; 8 bases map to TRBD1. Germline CDR1 MNHNS, CDR2 SASEGT. Germline trimming cut 11 bases from V and 1 base from J; bases unmatched to any gene: 10. The CDR3 is made up of 16 amino acids. The CDR3 DNA sequence: TGTGCCGGAGCCGGACAGGGTACGTCTGGGGCCAACGTCCTGACTTTC. Protein: CAGAGQGTSGANVLTF.